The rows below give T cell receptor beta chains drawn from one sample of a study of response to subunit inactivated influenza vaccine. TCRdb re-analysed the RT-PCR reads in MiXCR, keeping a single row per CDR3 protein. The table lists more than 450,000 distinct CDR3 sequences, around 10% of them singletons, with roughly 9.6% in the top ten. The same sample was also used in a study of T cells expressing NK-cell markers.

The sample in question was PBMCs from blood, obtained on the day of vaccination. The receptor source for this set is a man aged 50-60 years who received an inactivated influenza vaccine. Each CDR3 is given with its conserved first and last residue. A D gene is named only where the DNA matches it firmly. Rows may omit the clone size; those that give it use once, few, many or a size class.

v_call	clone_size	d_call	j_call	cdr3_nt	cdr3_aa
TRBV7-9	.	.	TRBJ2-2	TGTGCCAGCCTAGGAAACGGGGAGCCCGGGGAGCTGTTTTTT	CASLGNGEPGELFF
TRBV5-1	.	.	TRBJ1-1	TGCGCCAGCAGCCCCGGGAAGAACACTGAAGCTTTCTTT	CASSPGKNTEAFF
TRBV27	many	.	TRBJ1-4	TGTGCCAGCAGCCTCCGGGGAGGCGAAAAACTGTTTTTT	CASSLRGGEKLFF
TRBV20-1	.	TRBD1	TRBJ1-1	TGCAGTGCTACCGGACAGGGGACGAACACTGAAGCTTTCTTT	CSATGQGTNTEAFF
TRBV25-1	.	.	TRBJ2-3	TGTGCCAGCGCCTCGGGCCCGGCGGGGGATACGCAGTATTTT	CASASGPAGDTQYF
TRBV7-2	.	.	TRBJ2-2	TGTGCCAGCAGCTTTCATGGGGGGAACACCGGGGAGCTGTTTTTT	CASSFHGGNTGELFF
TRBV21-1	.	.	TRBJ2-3	TGTGCCAGCAGCAACCAATCTAGGTCAGATACGCAGTATTTT	CASSNQSRSDTQYF
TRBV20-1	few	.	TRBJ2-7	TGCAGTGCTAAGAAGGGAGTCCGCGAGCAGTACTTC	CSAKKGVREQYF
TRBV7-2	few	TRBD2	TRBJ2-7	TGTGCCAGCAGTCCTACTAGCGGGAGAGCTTACGAGCAGTACTTC	CASSPTSGRAYEQYF
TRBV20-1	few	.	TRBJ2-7	TGCAGTGCTAGAGCCGGTTCGGGGGGCATCAACGAGCAGTACTTC	CSARAGSGGINEQYF
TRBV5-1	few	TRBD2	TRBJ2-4	TGCGCCAGCAGCTTCCGCGGGGGGGCTGTCAAAAACATTCAGTACTTC	CASSFRGGAVKNIQYF
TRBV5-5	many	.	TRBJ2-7	TGTGCCAGCAGCTTGTCGGACGGGACCTACGAGCAGTACTTC	CASSLSDGTYEQYF
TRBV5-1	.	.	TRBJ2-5	TGCGCCAGCAGCTTGACAGGGATGGTTTCAGAGACCCAGTACTTC	CASSLTGMVSETQYF
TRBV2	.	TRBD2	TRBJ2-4	TGTGCCAGCAGACGACTAGCGGGAGGGGTCATTCAGTACTTC	CASRRLAGGVIQYF
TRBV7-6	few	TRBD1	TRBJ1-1	TGTGCCAGCAGCGAAGGACAGGGGATGAACACTGAAGCTTTCTTT	CASSEGQGMNTEAFF
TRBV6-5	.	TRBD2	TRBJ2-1	TGTGCCAGCAGTTATCCAGCGGGGGGGCTTGAATCTGAGCAGTTCTTC	CASSYPAGGLESEQFF
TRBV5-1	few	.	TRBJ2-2	TGCGCCAGCAGCCCCTCTGCAGGGAACACCGGGGAGCTGTTTTTT	CASSPSAGNTGELFF
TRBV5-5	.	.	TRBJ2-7	TGTGCCAGCAGCTTGCATCAGGCCTACGAGCAGTACTTC	CASSLHQAYEQYF
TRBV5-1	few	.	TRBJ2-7	TGCGCCAGCAGCTCCGACCGGGACCACTACGAGCAGTACTTC	CASSSDRDHYEQYF
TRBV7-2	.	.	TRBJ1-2	TGTGCCAGCAGCCCCCGGGACACCGCTTTTGGCTACGCCTTC	CASSPRDTAFGYAF
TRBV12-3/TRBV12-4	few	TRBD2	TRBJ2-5	TGTGCCAGCAGTTTAGAGTCTAGCGGAGCCCAGTACTTC	CASSLESSGAQYF
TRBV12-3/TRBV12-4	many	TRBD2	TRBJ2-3	TGTGCCAGCAGTCCGACTAGCGGGCGCACAGATACGCAGTATTTT	CASSPTSGRTDTQYF
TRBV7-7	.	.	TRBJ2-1	TGTGCCAGCAGCTCCGGACACTTCAATGAGCAGTTCTTC	CASSSGHFNEQFF
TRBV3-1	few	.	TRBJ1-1	TGTGCCAGCAGCCGGGGAGCGGCCTTTGGTACTGAAGCTTTCTTT	CASSRGAAFGTEAFF
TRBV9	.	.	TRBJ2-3	TGTGCCAGCAGCGAACACAGGGGGGGTACGCAGTATTTT	CASSEHRGGTQYF
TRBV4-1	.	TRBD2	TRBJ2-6	TGCGCCAGCAGCCAACCCCTAGCGGATGGGGCCAACGTCCTGACTTTC	CASSQPLADGANVLTF
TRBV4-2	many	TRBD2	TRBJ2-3	TGTGCCAGCAGCCAAAGTGGACTAGCGGGAGGGCCCACAGATACGCAGTATTTT	CASSQSGLAGGPTDTQYF
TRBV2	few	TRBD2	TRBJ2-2	TGTGCCAGCACCGGACTAGCGGGAAGGAACGGGGAGCTGTTTTTT	CASTGLAGRNGELFF
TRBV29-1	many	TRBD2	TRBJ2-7	TGCAGCGGGACCGGGACTAGCGGTCACGAGCAGTACTTC	CSGTGTSGHEQYF
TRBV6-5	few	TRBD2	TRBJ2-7	TGTGCCAGCAGTTACTCCCGTAGTAGCGGGAGTTTCTACGAGCAGTACTTC	CASSYSRSSGSFYEQYF
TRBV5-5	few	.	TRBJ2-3	TGTGCCAGCAGCTTGATTCTGGGGACAGATACGCAGTATTTT	CASSLILGTDTQYF
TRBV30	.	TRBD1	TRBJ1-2	TGTGCCTGGTTAACCAAGGGGGACAGAGTTAACTATGGCTACACCTTC	CAWLTKGDRVNYGYTF
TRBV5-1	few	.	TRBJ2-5	TGCGCCAGCAGGGACTTCCGGGACTCATGGGGAGAGACCCAGTACTTC	CASRDFRDSWGETQYF
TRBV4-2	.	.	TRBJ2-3	TGTGCCAGCAGCCAAGACCCCCCCGGCGGTAGCGGCCAGGGGTACACAGATACGCAGTATTTT	CASSQDPPGGSGQGYTDTQYF
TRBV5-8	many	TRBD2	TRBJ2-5	TGTGCCAGCAGCCGTCTACTAGCGGGAAGTCAAGAGACCCAGTACTTC	CASSRLLAGSQETQYF
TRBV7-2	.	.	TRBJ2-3	TGTGCCAGCAGCCAGGTTAAGGGGGATACGCAGTATTTT	CASSQVKGDTQYF
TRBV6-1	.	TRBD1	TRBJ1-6	TGTGCCAGCAGTGGATCCGGGACAGGGTATTCACCCCTCCACTTT	CASSGSGTGYSPLHF
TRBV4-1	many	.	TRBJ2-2	TGCGCCAGCAGCCCAACTTTGGTCACCGGGGAGCTGTTTTTT	CASSPTLVTGELFF
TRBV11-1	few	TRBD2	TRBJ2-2	TGTGCCAGCAGCCCCGGGACTAGCGCGCCGATAAGTGGCGGGGAGCTGTTTTTT	CASSPGTSAPISGGELFF
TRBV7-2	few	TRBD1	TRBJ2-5	TGTGCCAGCAGCGTACGGACAGGCCTCATCCAAGAGACCCAGTACTTC	CASSVRTGLIQETQYF
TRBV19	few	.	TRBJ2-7	TGTGCCAGTAGTATAAGTTACAGTACGATCTACGAGCAGTACTTC	CASSISYSTIYEQYF